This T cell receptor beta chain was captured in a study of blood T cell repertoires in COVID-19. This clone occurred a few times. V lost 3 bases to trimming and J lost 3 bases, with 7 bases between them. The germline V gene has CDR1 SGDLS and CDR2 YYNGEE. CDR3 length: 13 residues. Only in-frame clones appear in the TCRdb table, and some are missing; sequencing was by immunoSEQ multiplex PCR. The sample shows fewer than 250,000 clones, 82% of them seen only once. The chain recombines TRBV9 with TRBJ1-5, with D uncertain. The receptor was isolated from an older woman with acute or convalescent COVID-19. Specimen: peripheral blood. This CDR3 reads CASSGAPNQPQHF. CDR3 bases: TGTGCCAGCAGCGGCGCACCCAATCAGCCCCAGCATTTT.